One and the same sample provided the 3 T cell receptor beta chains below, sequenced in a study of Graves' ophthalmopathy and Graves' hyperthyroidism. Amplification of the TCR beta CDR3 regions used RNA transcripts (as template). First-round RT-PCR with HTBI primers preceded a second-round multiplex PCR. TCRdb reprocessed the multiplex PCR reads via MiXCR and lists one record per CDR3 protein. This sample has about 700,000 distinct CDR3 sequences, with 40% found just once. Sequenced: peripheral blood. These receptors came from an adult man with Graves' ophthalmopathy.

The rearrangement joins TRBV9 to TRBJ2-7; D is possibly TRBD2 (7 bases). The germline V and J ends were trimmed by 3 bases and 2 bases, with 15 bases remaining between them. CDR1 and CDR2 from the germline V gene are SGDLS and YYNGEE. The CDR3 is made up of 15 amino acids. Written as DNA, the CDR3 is TGTGCCAGCAGCGGAGGGGGGGCAGGAACCTACGAGCAGTACTTC. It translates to CASSGGGAGTYEQYF.

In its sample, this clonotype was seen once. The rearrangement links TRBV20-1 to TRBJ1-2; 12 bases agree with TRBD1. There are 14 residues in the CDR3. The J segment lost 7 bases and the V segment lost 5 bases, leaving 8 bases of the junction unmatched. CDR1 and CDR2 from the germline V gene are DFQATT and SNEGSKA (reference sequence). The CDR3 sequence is CSAWGDRGLLGYTF. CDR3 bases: TGCAGTGCTTGGGGGGACAGGGGGCTACTTGGCTACACCTTC.

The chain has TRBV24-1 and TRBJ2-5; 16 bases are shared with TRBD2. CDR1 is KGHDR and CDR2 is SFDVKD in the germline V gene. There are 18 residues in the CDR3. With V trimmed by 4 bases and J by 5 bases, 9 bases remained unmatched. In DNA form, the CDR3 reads TGTGCCACCAGTGACCCCGGGACTAGCGGGGGGGCCCAGGAGACCCAGTACTTC. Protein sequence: CATSDPGTSGGAQETQYF.